This TCR beta chain stems from a study of shared clonotypes between healthy human individuals. The wider study: A donor's plate count was three for CD4 naive and three for CD4 memory; CD8 naive had two and CD8 memory one. Study-wide findings and caveats: Few donors restricted represented genetic and exposure-history diversity. Non-shared clonotypes had lower generation probabilities than those shared by all four donors. Relative to memory subsets, naive subsets generally showed larger estimated richness.

TCRdb keeps only in-frame clones here, not all; method: immunoSEQ multiplex PCR. The data contain about 2 million clones, about 95% of them singletons. Trimming took 1 base from V and 8 from J, leaving 9 bases between them. The CDR3 totals 13 residues. The germline V gene encodes CDR1 MGHRA and CDR2 YSYEKL. CD8 cells regarded as naive lacked CD45RO, were positively chosen for CCR7, and omitted terminally differentiated effector memory CD45RA+ cells. In the case of this clone: The antigen remains unidentified.

The sample comprised naive CD8+ T cells sorted from blood. This clonotype was obtained from a man aged 18 to 29 in good health. The rearrangement links TRBV4-1 to TRBJ2-1; TRBD2 might be the D (6 bases). The CDR3 nucleotides are TGCGCCAGCAGCCAAGTCCAGCGGGATGAGCAGTTCTTC. It codes for CASSQVQRDEQFF.